The clone carrying this T cell receptor (beta chain) was seen a handful of times. The target antigen is unknown. This record belongs to a study of cytomegalovirus exposure and HLA in healthy donors. Regarding the study as a whole: A later analysis reported that several of the most significant clusters appeared to be linked to common viral pathogens, among them Epstein-Barr virus. While the bulk of TCR sequences proved rare, some public TCRs turned up in many donors. The authors later found most CMV-associated TCR beta chains appeared HLA-restricted. The likely explanation for a cluster of highly shared sequence variants was sequencing artifact.

CDR1 and CDR2 from the germline V gene are MNHNY and SVGAGI (reference sequence). CDR3 length: 15 residues. V was trimmed by 8 bases and J by 4 bases, leaving 20 bases between them. Vbeta (60) and Jbeta (13) primers were used in the PCR. Here immunoSEQ multiplex PCR was the method, and the copy in TCRdb shows in-frame clones only, minus some. The table includes roughly 200,000 clones, 80% detected once. The origin of this receptor is a boy aged 5-17 years in good health and CMV-seronegative. What was sequenced was PBMCs. This chain connects TRBV6-6 to TRBJ1-1; tentative D call: TRBD1 (5 bases). The CDR3 reads CASGPPGPTGTEAFF. The DNA of the CDR3 is TGTGCCAGCGGCCCCCCCGGACCAACAGGCACTGAAGCTTTCTTT.